One and the same sample provided the 18 T cell receptor beta chains below, sequenced in a study of metastatic and nonmetastatic thyroid tumors. TCRdb re-called the PCR reads with MiXCR. The profile shows 25,000 or so clones, around 17% of them singletons. Thyroid surgery was performed in patients who had received no treatment beforehand. Material for sequencing was blood. The receptors stem from a male donor with papillary thyroid cancer or a benign thyroid nodule (not recorded which). Some clones in this sample may be carry-over from other donors' samples.

This clone is deemed medium-sized. This rearrangement joins TRBV12-3 or TRBV12-4 to TRBJ2-7, with D possibly being TRBD2 (5 bases). The CDR3 has 11 amino acids. Deletions cut 5 bases from V and 7 bases from J, with 9 bases between. The CDR3 sequence: CASSSRGEQYF. CDR3 nucleotide sequence: TGTGCCAGCAGTAGTAGAGGGGAGCAGTACTTC.

Relative to its sample, this clone is medium-sized. The chain links TRBV28 to TRBJ1-3, with D perhaps TRBD1 (5 bases). The CDR3 contains 15 residues. Germline loops: CDR1 MDHEN, CDR2 SYDVKM. Trimming stripped 6 bases from V and 2 bases from J, with 14 bases between. CDR3 region: CASRARGFAGNTIYF. The CDR3 nucleotides are TGTGCCAGCAGGGCTAGGGGATTTGCTGGAAACACCATATATTTT.

The CDR3 DNA reads as TGTGCCAGCAGCTTAGGGACTAGCGGGAGCGGAAATGAGCAGTTCTTC. It specifies CASSLGTSGSGNEQFF. The chain carries TRBV11-2 and TRBJ2-1; 13 bases line up with TRBD2. This CDR3 is 16 amino acids long. Unmatched junction bases numbered 4, after V lost 1 base and J lost 7 bases. Per the germline V gene, CDR1 is SGHAT and CDR2 is FQNNGV. The full variable domain, its missing parts supplied by reference TRBV11-2 and TRBJ2-1, is EAGVAQSPRYKIIEKRQSVAFWCNPISGHATLYWYQQILGQGPKLLIQFQNNGVVDDSQLPKDRFSAERLKGVDSTLKIQPAKLEDSAVYLCASSLGTSGSGNEQFFGPGTRLTVL.

This clone rates as medium-sized. The J gene is TRBJ2-1, the V gene TRBV6-1; possible D gene TRBD1, 5 bases. Trimming took 5 bases from V and 4 from J, leaving 33 bases between them. The CDR3 is made up of 21 amino acids. The germline V gene encodes CDR1 MNHNS and CDR2 SASEGT. The CDR3 DNA follows: TGTGCCAGCAGTCAACGAAGGGGATTCGCCCTCCGTAATCCACAATACAATGAGCAGTTCTTC. Residues: CASSQRRGFALRNPQYNEQFF.

This clone is categorized as medium-sized (0.01 to 0.1%). The rearrangement joins TRBV6-1 to TRBJ1-1; 8 positions match TRBD1. J lost 0 bases, V lost 6 bases, and 9 bases had no gene match. Germline CDR1 reads MNHNS; CDR2 reads SASEGT. The CDR3 runs to 16 residues. CDR3 coding DNA: TGTGCCAGCAGGATAACAGGGGGGGGGATGAACACTGAAGCTTTCTTT. It is translated as CASRITGGGMNTEAFF.

This clone was seen ten or more times. The chain is built from TRBV10-2 and TRBJ1-1; D is undetermined. The CDR3 has 13 residues. CDR1 is WSHSY, CDR2 SAAADI, per germline. V lost 0 bases and J 4 bases, leaving 6 bases between the germline ends. This chain's CDR3 is CASSESRGTEAFF. CDR3 DNA: TGCGCCAGCAGTGAGTCGCGAGGCACTGAAGCTTTCTTT.

The chain carries TRBV9 and TRBJ2-3; 8 bases match TRBD2. J gave up 0 bases and V 0 bases, and 3 bases lay outside the gene matches. This CDR3 contains 16 residues. Germline V gene sequence: CDR1 SGDLS, CDR2 YYNGEE. This CDR3 reads CASSVAGGESTDTQYF. CDR3 in DNA: TGTGCCAGCAGCGTAGCCGGGGGGGAGAGCACAGATACGCAGTATTTT.

This clone came up a few times. The chain links TRBV6-5 to TRBJ2-7; possible D gene TRBD1, 6 bases. Trimming left V 2 bases short and J 0 bases short, with 11 bases between. The CDR3 contains 15 residues. In germline, CDR1 is MNHEY, CDR2 SVGAGI. In nucleotides, the CDR3 is TGTGCCAGCAGTTACGGGCCAGGGGTCTCCTACGAGCAGTACTTC. Translating it yields CASSYGPGVSYEQYF.

This clone occurred many times. The genes are TRBV2 and TRBJ1-1; D is uncertain. This CDR3 spans 14 amino acids. CDR1 is SNHLY and CDR2 is FYNNEI in the germline V gene. Trimming removed 4 bases at V and 6 bases at J, with 15 bases between. The CDR3 DNA follows: TGTGCCAGCAGTGTCATGGGTTGGGAGTCTGAAGCTTTCTTT. Its translation is CASSVMGWESEAFF.

The V call is TRBV11-2, the J call TRBJ2-2; 9 bases fit TRBD2. Trimming removed 4 bases from V and 4 bases from J; junction bases left unmatched: 7. The V gene's germline CDR1 is SGHAT and CDR2 FQNNGV. CDR3 length equals 16 residues. CDR3 nucleotide sequence: TGTGCCAGCAGCTCCGGCGGGACTAGCCGCACCGGGGAGCTGTTTTTT. It codes for CASSSGGTSRTGELFF.

The rearrangement joins TRBV3-1 to TRBJ2-5, with unresolved D. Per the germline V gene, CDR1 is LGHDT and CDR2 is YNNKEL (reference sequence). Trimming took off 4 bases at V and 2 bases at J, with 17 bases between the two ends. This CDR3 spans 16 amino acids. CDR3 DNA: TGTGCCAGCAGCCCCGGTGGGCCAGGCTATCAAGAGACCCAGTACTTC. Translated, it gives CASSPGGPGYQETQYF.

This clone has a count of ten or more. V and J are TRBV4-1 and TRBJ2-7; tentative D call: TRBD1 (5 bases). This CDR3 is 14 amino acids long. Trimming took off 0 bases at V and 2 bases at J, with 8 bases between the two ends. CDR1 is MGHRA and CDR2 is YSYEKL in the germline V gene. This chain's CDR3 is CASSQDPDTYEQYF. Written as DNA, the CDR3 is TGCGCCAGCAGCCAAGACCCGGACACCTACGAGCAGTACTTC.

As for this clone: One end of the junction fails to match germline, which may point to a read error. This chain uses TRBV5-1 with TRBJ2-5; TRBD2 matches at 14 bases. Germline-derived CDR1 and CDR2 are SGHRS and YFSETQ. The CDR3 covers 16 residues. The CDR3, as DNA: TGCGCCAGCGGCTTCGGGACTAGCGGGAGATGGGAGACCCAGTACTTC. Translating gives CASGFGTSGRWETQYF.

By its share, this clone is medium-sized. V usage is TRBV11-2 and J usage is TRBJ2-1, with 9 positions matching TRBD2. CDR3 size: 16 residues. Per the germline V gene, CDR1 is SGHAT and CDR2 is FQNNGV. V gave up 6 bases and J gave up 3 bases; unmatched junction bases: 9. CDR3 region: CASSSTGTSYYNEQFF. The CDR3 DNA reads TGTGCCAGCAGTTCGACCGGGACTAGCTACTACAATGAGCAGTTCTTC. The entire variable domain, with the rest obtained from reference TRBV11-2 and TRBJ2-1, is as follows: EAGVAQSPRYKIIEKRQSVAFWCNPISGHATLYWYQQILGQGPKLLIQFQNNGVVDDSQLPKDRFSAERLKGVDSTLKIQPAKLEDSAVYLCASSSTGTSYYNEQFFGPGTRLTVL.

This clone was seen ten or more times. Here the CDR3 reads CASSLGAGRHATNEKLFF. CDR3 DNA sequence: TGTGCCAGCAGCTTAGGGGCCGGCAGGCACGCAACTAATGAAAAACTGTTTTTT. This chain uses TRBV7-8 with TRBJ1-4, with D unclear. V was cut by 1 base and J by 0 bases, with 15 bases left in between. This CDR3 has 18 residues. Germline V gene sequence: CDR1 SGHVS, CDR2 FQNEAQ. Together with reference TRBV7-8 and TRBJ1-4, the CDR3 gives the full variable domain: GAGVSQSPRYKVAKRGQDVALRCDPISGHVSLFWYQQALGQGPEFLTYFQNEAQLDKSGLPSDRFFAERPEGSVSTLKIQRTQQEDSAVYLCASSLGAGRHATNEKLFFGSGTQLSVL.

This clone was counted at least ten times. V usage is TRBV9 and J usage is TRBJ2-5, with a possible D match to TRBD1 (5 bases). Trimming cost V 2 bases and J 5 bases, with 10 bases left between them. The CDR3 has 13 amino acids. Germline CDR1 is SGDLS and CDR2 is YYNGEE. As DNA, the CDR3 is TGTGCCAGCAGCGTGACCCACAGGGAGACCCAGTACTTC. Its protein is CASSVTHRETQYF. The full variable domain, its missing parts supplied by reference TRBV9 and TRBJ2-5, is DSGVTQTPKHLITATGQRVTLRCSPRSGDLSVYWYQQSLDQGLQFLIQYYNGEERAKGNILERFSAQQFPDLHSELNLSSLELGDSALYFCASSVTHRETQYFGPGTRLLVL.

In this sample, this clone turned up a few times. This chain uses TRBV7-8 with TRBJ2-7; no clear D gene. V was trimmed by 5 bases and J by 3 bases, leaving 5 bases between them. The V gene's germline CDR1 is SGHVS and CDR2 FQNEAQ. This CDR3 region has 11 residues. The CDR3 nucleotides are TGTGCCAGCAGCCCATACTACGAGCAGTACTTC. It is translated as CASSPYYEQYF.

This clone was recorded many times. Given a much more abundant clone one base away, this may be a read error. This rearrangement joins TRBV19 to TRBJ1-5, with 9 bases aligning to TRBD1. Germline V CDR1 and CDR2: LNHDA, SQIVND (reference sequence). The CDR3 runs 15 residues. The CDR3 region is CATSQGARSSQPQHF. CDR3 DNA sequence: TGTGCCACCTCACAGGGGGCGAGAAGCAGTCAGCCCCAGCATTTT.